This TCR beta chain was observed in a study of blood T cells in healthy people across ages (dated by TCRdb to 2014 to 2015). About the investigation overall: In model experiments, roughly one uniquely barcoded TCR beta cDNA molecule per two T cells was captured by template switching. The study measured age-related changes in TCR beta repertoire diversity using deep sequencing normalized with unique cDNA molecular identifiers. For two donors (one aged 18 to 30 and one aged 80 or older), the study analyzed two additional independent replicas of 1 million unique cDNA reads from the same blood draw. The donors were split into four age groups: young (average 16 years), middle-aged (roughly 39), aged (over 55) and long-lived (over 75).

The donors were roughly 39 Caucasian individuals from Russia, aged 6 to 90 years, who were systemically healthy. Each donor gave about 11 milliliters of peripheral blood, drawn into EDTA-treated Vacutainer tubes. Ficoll-Paque density-gradient centrifugation was used to isolate PBMCs, with at least 6 million obtained per sample. Total RNA, at least 6 micrograms per sample, was extracted from PBMCs with Trizol reagent. The percentages of naive CD45RAhigh/CD27high T cells were determined by flow cytometry on a PBMC aliquot from every donor. Of note for this clonotype: Its antigen is currently not known. No much larger clone exists at a distance of one base, and base qualities are not known.

The germline V gene encodes CDR1 SGHTA and CDR2 FQGNSA. V lost 4 bases and J lost 14 bases; the stretch between them is 24 bases long. From the cysteine through the phenylalanine, the CDR3 covers 15 amino acids. Only CDR3 DNA remains: 45 bases, in frame from the first base. The method behind the library was 5' RACE. This sample was sequenced with an Illumina HiSeq 2500. The second PCR ran for about 7 to 11 cycles and used a J-beta primer mix along with a sample-barcoded 5' primer. A template-switch 5' adaptor carrying 12 random nucleotides introduced a unique molecular identifier onto each TCR beta cDNA molecule. Each sample yielded at least 3 million CDR3-containing paired-end reads. The Mint cDNA synthesis kit, primed by a TRBC-specific oligonucleotide, was used to synthesize first-strand cDNA from all RNA. Following uracil-DNA glycosylase treatment, a first 18-cycle PCR with universal primers M1SS and BC2_uni_R was performed on all cDNA. Per the source publication's procedure: For normalization, 1 million high-quality reads were randomly selected from each sample, with every read carrying a distinct molecular identifier. Instead of being binned into consensus sequences, reads with shared molecular identifiers were discarded. CDR3 identification, clonotype clustering and error correction used MiTCR with a Q25 quality threshold and the strictest error-elimination algorithm. Lower-bound total TCR beta diversity was estimated with a nonparametric unseen species model using Euler transformation. The raw public reads went through TCRdb reprocessing: fastp at Q25, MiXCR clone calling, in-frame beta chains kept. Every entry covers one CDR3 protein and lists the most common genes and DNA from its rows. What appears here as the V and J calls and clone size reflects TCRdb's work, not the paper's. The sample table holds roughly 1 million distinct CDR3 sequences, of which around 25% were seen once. In total, the top ten clones hold approximately 0.75% of the sample.

The investigation overall reported the following: Conclusive comparison of naive and antigen-experienced compartments was prevented by the profiling of bulk unsorted PBMCs. Donor CMV infection status was unknown, potentially confounding age-related changes in expanded clonotypes. Total diversity estimates from one million sequenced T cells were considered lower bounds and underestimates. Compared with the aged group, more naive CD4+ T cells, fewer expanded clones and increased TCR diversity were shown by the long-lived group, suggesting age selection. There was a strong correlation between observed TCR beta diversity and the percentage of naive T cells measured by flow cytometry. As age increased, observed TCR beta diversity per million T cells dropped in a roughly linear way, and a significant reduction was already evident by age 40.

The data also belong to a second study, concerning T cells of mothers and their children. As the second study states: Donors were nine systemically healthy Caucasian individuals: three mothers and their six children. cDNA synthesis consumed the entire amount of extracted RNA, loaded at approximately 1.4 ug RNA in each 15 ul reaction. In the second PCR, the M1S primer introduced both the sample barcodes and 2-4 random nucleotides. Over 8.5 million TCR beta CDR3 reads were obtained for each mother, and around 2.7 million reads were obtained for each child. Thymic selection similarly shapes TCR recombination output in related and unrelated pairs, with minor effect from inherited differences. Normalized repertoire overlap was always slightly but never significantly higher in related than unrelated mother-child pairs. Persistent microchimeric T cell clones were not detected, at a sensitivity of approximately 100 clones per million clonotypes. To look for features that set related mother-child pairs apart from unrelated individuals, the researchers ran deep NGS to compare the TCR beta repertoires of mothers and children. Mothers averaged roughly 40 +/- 4 years of age and children averaged about 10 +/- 4 years. Libraries were sequenced on Illumina HiSeq 2000 with 100+100 nt paired-end reads after adapter ligation with NEBNext reagents. To prevent cross-contamination, the mother and child libraries were prepared one month apart and sequenced in separate runs. For each donor, somewhere between roughly 500,000 and 2,300,000 distinct TCR beta clonotypes were identified. Naive TCR beta clonotypes were estimated from low-frequency clonotypes matched to each donor's FACS-determined naive share, without sorting.

The chain uses TRBV7-2 and TRBJ1-3; TRBD1 is a possible D gene, resting on 5 matching bases. Sequencing input: blood. This receptor was obtained from a girl aged 2 to 9 in good health. The CDR3 region has the sequence CASSSRRDQSQPVYF. The bases read TGTGCCAGCAGCTCCCGCAGGGATCAAAGTCAGCCCGTATATTTT.